Many counts were recorded for the clone carrying this T cell receptor (beta chain). The sample belongs to a study of read filtering for tumor transcriptome and immune sequencing. Whole-study context: IR-seq gave about 3.5 to 10.27 million TCR reads per sample; RNA-seq gave about 80 to 1273.

From roughly 0.4 ug of RNA, a library with molecular barcoded alpha/delta and beta/gamma adaptors was made. TCRdb re-derived calls from the reads in MiXCR, one entry per CDR3 protein. This table holds 85,000 to 100,000 distinct CDR3 sequences, about 22% found once. V gave up 5 bases and J gave up 2 bases; unmatched junction bases: 14. Germline V lookup: CDR1 SGHVS, CDR2 FQNEAQ. The CDR3 consists of 18 residues. The source is a donor aged 40 or older with multiple myeloma. This rearrangement joins TRBV7-8 to TRBJ1-4, with 7 bases identical to TRBD1. The sequencing input was a population of CD138-negative cells sorted from bone marrow. CDR3 protein: CASSPQTGLRGTNEKLFF. In DNA form, the CDR3 reads TGTGCCAGCAGCCCCCAGACAGGGTTGAGAGGGACTAATGAAAAACTGTTTTTT. The entire variable domain, with the rest obtained from reference TRBV7-8 and TRBJ1-4, is as follows: GAGVSQSPRYKVAKRGQDVALRCDPISGHVSLFWYQQALGQGPEFLTYFQNEAQLDKSGLPSDRFFAERPEGSVSTLKIQRTQQEDSAVYLCASSPQTGLRGTNEKLFFGSGTQLSVL.